This T cell receptor (beta chain) came from a study of T cells in Graves' hyperthyroidism and ophthalmopathy. Germline-derived CDR1 and CDR2 are SGHRS and YFSETQ. Deletions cut 4 bases from V and 4 bases from J, with 20 bases between. The CDR3 runs to 16 residues. Amplification targeted TCR beta CDR3 regions from RNA transcripts. The HTBI primer set served for first-round RT-PCR of the TCR CDR3. TCRdb processed the multiplex PCR reads anew with MiXCR; each CDR3 protein has one entry. Seen here are about 360,000 distinct CDR3 sequences, 15% to 19% observed once, and the top ten hold around 30%. Clinical symptoms, serum thyroxine, TRAb, thyroid ultrasound and orbital computed tomography informed diagnoses. The blood sample was taken at first hyperthyroidism diagnosis, before any ophthalmopathy symptoms. PBMCs came from more than 8.5 ml fresh peripheral blood.

The TCR comes from a woman between 18 and 29 years old with Graves' hyperthyroidism that later progressed to Graves' ophthalmopathy. The sample comprised blood. The chain links TRBV5-1 to TRBJ1-1; tentative D call: TRBD1 (6 bases). In DNA, the CDR3 is TGCGCCAGCAGCCCCCCCGGGACACAGGGTGGCACTGAAGCTTTCTTT. As protein: CASSPPGTQGGTEAFF.